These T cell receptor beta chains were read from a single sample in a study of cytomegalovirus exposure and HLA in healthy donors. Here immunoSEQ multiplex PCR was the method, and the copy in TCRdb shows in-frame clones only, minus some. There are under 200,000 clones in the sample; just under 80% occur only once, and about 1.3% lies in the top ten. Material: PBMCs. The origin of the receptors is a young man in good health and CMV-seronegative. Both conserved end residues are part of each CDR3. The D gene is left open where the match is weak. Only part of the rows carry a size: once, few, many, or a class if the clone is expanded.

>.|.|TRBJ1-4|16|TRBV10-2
CASSERRGQGREKLFF
TGCGCCAGCAGTGAGCGGAGAGGGCAGGGGAGAGAAAAACTGTTTTTT
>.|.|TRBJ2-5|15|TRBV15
CATSRDSGHEETQYF
TGTGCCACCAGCAGAGATTCCGGACATGAGGAGACCCAGTACTTC
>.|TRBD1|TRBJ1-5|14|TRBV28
CASSSSGQAQPQHF
TGTGCCAGCAGTTCCTCGGGACAGGCTCAGCCCCAGCATTTT
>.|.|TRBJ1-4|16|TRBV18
CASSPQPSGSNEKLFF
TGTGCCAGCTCACCACAGCCTTCAGGGTCTAATGAAAAACTGTTTTTT
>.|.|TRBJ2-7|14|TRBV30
CAWSVLGRQDEQYF
TGTGCCTGGAGTGTACTAGGAAGGCAGGACGAGCAGTACTTC
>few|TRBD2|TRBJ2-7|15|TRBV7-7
CASARGLAGGYEQYF
TGTGCTAGCGCCCGCGGACTAGCGGGAGGCTACGAGCAGTACTTC
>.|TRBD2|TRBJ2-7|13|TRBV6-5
CASNKRGGAEQYF
TGTGCCAGTAATAAGCGGGGAGGGGCCGAGCAGTACTTC
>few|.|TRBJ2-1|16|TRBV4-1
CASSQVDLMVYNEQFF
TGCGCCAGCAGCCAAGTGGACTTGATGGTTTACAATGAGCAGTTCTTC
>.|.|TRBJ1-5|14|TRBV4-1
CASSQAWGDQPQHF
TGCGCCAGCAGCCAAGCGTGGGGGGATCAGCCCCAGCATTTT
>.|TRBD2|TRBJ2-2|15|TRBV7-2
CASSLAGPNTGELFF
TGTGCCAGCAGCCTAGCGGGGCCGAACACCGGGGAGCTGTTTTTT
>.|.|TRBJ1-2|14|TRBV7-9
CASSTRQARHGYTF
TGTGCCAGCAGCACTCGACAGGCTCGGCATGGCTACACCTTC
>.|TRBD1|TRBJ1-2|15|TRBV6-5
CASSYEGQGSYGYTF
TGTGCCAGCAGTTACGAGGGACAGGGGAGCTATGGCTACACCTTC
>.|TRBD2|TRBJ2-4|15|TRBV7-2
CASSNLAGAGNIQYF
TGTGCCAGCAGCAACCTAGCGGGGGCGGGAAACATTCAGTACTTC
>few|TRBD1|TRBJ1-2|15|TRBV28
CASSGTGPFLYGYTF
TGTGCCAGTTCCGGGACAGGACCCTTTCTCTATGGCTACACCTTC
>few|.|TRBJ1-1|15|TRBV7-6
CASSQAWVGNTEAFF
TGTGCCAGCAGCCAGGCCTGGGTTGGGAACACTGAAGCTTTCTTT
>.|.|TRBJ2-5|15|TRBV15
CATSSRWDTRETQYF
TGTGCCACCAGCAGCCGATGGGACACTAGAGAGACCCAGTACTTC
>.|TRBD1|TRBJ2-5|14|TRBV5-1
CASSQDREWETQYF
TGCGCCAGCAGCCAGGACAGGGAGTGGGAGACCCAGTACTTC
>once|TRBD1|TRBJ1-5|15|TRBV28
CASSLTGAPNQPQHF
TGTGCCAGCAGCCTTACAGGGGCCCCGAATCAGCCCCAGCATTTT
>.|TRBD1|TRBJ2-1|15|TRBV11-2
CASSLGQGMWNEQFF
TGTGCCAGCAGCCTGGGACAGGGGATGTGGAATGAGCAGTTCTTC
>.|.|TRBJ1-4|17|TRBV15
CATSRDSQYATNEKLFF
TGTGCCACCAGCAGAGATTCCCAGTATGCAACTAATGAAAAACTGTTTTTT
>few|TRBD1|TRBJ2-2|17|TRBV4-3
CASSQATGTGNTGELFF
TGCGCCAGCAGCCAGGCTACCGGGACAGGGAACACCGGGGAGCTGTTTTTT
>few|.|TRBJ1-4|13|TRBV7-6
CASSPKGVEKLFF
TGTGCCAGCAGCCCGAAGGGGGTCGAAAAACTGTTTTTT
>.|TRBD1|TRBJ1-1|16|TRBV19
CASSTYPGQGNTEAFF
TGTGCCAGTAGTACTTATCCGGGACAGGGGAACACTGAAGCTTTCTTT
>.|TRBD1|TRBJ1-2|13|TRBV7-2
CASSSRDRYGYTF
TGTGCCAGCAGCTCCCGGGACAGATATGGCTACACCTTC
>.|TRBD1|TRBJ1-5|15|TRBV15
CATSRVGTGVDPQHF
TGTGCCACCAGCAGAGTGGGGACAGGGGTCGATCCCCAGCATTTT
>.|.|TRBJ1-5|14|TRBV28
CASSFVTPPRPQHF
TGTGCCAGCAGTTTTGTAACCCCGCCGAGGCCCCAGCATTTT
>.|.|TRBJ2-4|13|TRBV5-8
CASSLSGVNIQYF
TGTGCCAGCAGCCTTTCTGGAGTAAACATTCAGTACTTC
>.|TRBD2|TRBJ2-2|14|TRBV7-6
CASTNGLAGGELFF
TGTGCCAGCACCAACGGACTAGCGGGCGGGGAGCTGTTTTTT
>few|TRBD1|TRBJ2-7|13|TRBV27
CASANRGAYEQYF
TGTGCCAGCGCCAACAGGGGTGCCTACGAGCAGTACTTC
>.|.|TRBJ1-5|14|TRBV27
CASSKGGSNQPQHF
TGTGCCAGCAGTAAGGGAGGTAGCAATCAGCCCCAGCATTTT
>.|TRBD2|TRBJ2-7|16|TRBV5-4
CASRTYTSGRGDEQYF
TGTGCCAGCAGGACTTACACTAGCGGGAGAGGCGACGAGCAGTACTTC
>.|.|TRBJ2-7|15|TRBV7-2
CASSPRVQTGYEQYF
TGTGCCAGCAGCCCCAGGGTCCAGACAGGCTACGAGCAGTACTTC
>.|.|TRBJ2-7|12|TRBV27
CASSPQGYEQYF
TGTGCCAGCAGTCCCCAGGGCTACGAGCAGTACTTC
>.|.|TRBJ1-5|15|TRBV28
CASSRRGGVNQPQHF
TGTGCCAGCAGCCGCAGAGGCGGGGTCAATCAGCCCCAGCATTTT
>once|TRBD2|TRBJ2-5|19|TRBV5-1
CASSPTLAGASGFKETQYF
TGCGCCAGCAGCCCTACGTTAGCGGGGGCTAGCGGATTTAAAGAGACCCAGTACTTC
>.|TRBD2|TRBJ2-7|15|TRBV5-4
CASSRERGGQYEQYF
TGTGCCAGCAGCAGAGAGCGGGGGGGGCAATACGAGCAGTACTTC
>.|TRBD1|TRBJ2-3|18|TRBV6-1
CASSEVFWGQGRRDTQYF
TGTGCCAGCAGTGAAGTTTTCTGGGGACAGGGAAGACGAGATACGCAGTATTTT